This TCR beta chain was sequenced for a study of T cell changes during pregnancy in multiple sclerosis. Deletions cut 8 bases from V and 1 base from J, with 8 bases between. This CDR3 has 12 amino acids. Germline CDR1 and CDR2: MNHNY and SVGAGI (reference sequence). The assay was immunoSEQ multiplex PCR, and TCRdb's table has in-frame clones only and misses some. The data hold about 46,000 clones, with almost 95% observed a single time. The rearrangement joins TRBV6-6 to TRBJ2-5; perhaps TRBD1 as D (6 bases). The sequence derives from a female donor with multiple sclerosis, enrolled in a pregnancy study. The sequencing here drew on peripheral blood, taken in the third trimester of pregnancy. The DNA for the CDR3 is TGTGCCAGCGAGGACAGCCAAGAGACCCAGTACTTC. The encoded protein is CASEDSQETQYF.